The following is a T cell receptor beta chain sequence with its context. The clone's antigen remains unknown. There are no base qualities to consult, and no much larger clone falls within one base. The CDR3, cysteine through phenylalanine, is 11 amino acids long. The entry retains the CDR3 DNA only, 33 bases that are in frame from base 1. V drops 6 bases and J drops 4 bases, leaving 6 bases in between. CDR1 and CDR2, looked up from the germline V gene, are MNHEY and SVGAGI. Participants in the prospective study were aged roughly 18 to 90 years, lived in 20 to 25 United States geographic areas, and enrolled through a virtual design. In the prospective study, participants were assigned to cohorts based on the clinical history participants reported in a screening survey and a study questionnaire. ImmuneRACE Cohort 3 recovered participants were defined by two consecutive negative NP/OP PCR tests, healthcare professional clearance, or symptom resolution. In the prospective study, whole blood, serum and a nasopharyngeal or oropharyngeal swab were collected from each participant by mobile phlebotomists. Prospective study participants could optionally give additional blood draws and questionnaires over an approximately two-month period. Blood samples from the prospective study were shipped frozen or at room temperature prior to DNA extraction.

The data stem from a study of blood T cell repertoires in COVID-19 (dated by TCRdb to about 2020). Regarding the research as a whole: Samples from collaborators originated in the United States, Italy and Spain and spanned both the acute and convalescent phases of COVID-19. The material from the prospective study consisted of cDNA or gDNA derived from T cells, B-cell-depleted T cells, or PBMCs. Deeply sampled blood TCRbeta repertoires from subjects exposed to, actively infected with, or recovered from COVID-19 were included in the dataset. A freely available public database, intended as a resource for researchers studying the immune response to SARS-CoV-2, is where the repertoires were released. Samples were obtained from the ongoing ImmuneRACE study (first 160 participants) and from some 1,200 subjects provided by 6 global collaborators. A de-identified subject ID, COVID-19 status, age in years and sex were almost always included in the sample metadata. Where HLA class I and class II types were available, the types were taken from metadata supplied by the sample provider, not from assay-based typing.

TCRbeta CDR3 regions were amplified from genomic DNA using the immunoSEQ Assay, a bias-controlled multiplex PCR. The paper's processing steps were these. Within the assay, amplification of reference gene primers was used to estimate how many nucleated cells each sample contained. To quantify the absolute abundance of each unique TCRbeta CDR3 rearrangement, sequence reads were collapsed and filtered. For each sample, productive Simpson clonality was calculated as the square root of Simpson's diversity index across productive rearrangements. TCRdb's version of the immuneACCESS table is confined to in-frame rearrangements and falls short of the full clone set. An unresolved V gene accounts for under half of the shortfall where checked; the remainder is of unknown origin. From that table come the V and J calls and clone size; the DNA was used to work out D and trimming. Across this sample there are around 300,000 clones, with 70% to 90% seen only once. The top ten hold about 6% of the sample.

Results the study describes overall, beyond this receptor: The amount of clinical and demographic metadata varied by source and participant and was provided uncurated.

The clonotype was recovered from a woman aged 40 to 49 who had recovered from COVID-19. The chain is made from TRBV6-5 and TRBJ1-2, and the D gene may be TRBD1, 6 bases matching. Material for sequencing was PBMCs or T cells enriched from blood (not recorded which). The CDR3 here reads CASRQGYGYTF. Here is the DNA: TGTGCCAGCAGACAGGGCTATGGCTACACCTTC.